The rows below give T cell receptor beta chains drawn from one sample of a study of shared clonotypes between healthy human individuals. Some clones are missing from TCRdb's copy, which holds only in-frame ones; the method was immunoSEQ multiplex PCR. The repertoire includes 2 million to 2.5 million clones, roughly 93% of them detected once, and 0.36% sits in the top ten. Source material: naive CD4+ T cells from PBMCs. The receptors here all came from a man aged 18 to 30 in good health. Some clones in this sample may be carry-over from other donors' samples. CDR3s include the opening cysteine and the closing phenylalanine or tryptophan. A D gene is named only where the DNA matches it firmly. Some rows have no size entry. The others give once, few or many, or a class for an expanded clone.

v_call,clone_size,d_call,j_call,cdr3_nt,cdr3_aa
TRBV28,-,-,TRBJ1-2,TGTGCCAGCAGTTTAGCAGGGGCCGCCTATGGCTACACCTTC,CASSLAGAAYGYTF
TRBV5-4,-,TRBD1,TRBJ2-5,TGTGCCAGCAGCCTGCAGGGGGCAGAGACCCAGTACTTC,CASSLQGAETQYF
TRBV4-1,-,TRBD2,TRBJ2-7,TGCGCCAGCAGCCAAGTCCTAGCGGGAGACGAGCAGTACTTC,CASSQVLAGDEQYF
TRBV5-6,-,-,TRBJ2-7,TGTGCCAGCAGCTTGGCGCGGGGAGCCTACGAGCAGTACTTC,CASSLARGAYEQYF
TRBV30,-,-,TRBJ2-7,TGTGCCTGGAGCGCCCTGGATGGCTACGAGCAGTACTTC,CAWSALDGYEQYF
TRBV7-3,-,-,TRBJ2-7,TGTGCCAGCAGCTTTGCCGGGACTCCCATCGAGCAGTACTTC,CASSFAGTPIEQYF
TRBV15,once,-,TRBJ1-1,TGTGCCACCAGCACCTGGGGTGGTAGGGGGGGTGTGAACACTGAAGCTTTCTTT,CATSTWGGRGGVNTEAFF
TRBV18,-,-,TRBJ1-5,TGTGCCAGCTCACCCGCAGGGTCGGTTGTTCAGCCCCAGCATTTT,CASSPAGSVVQPQHF
TRBV7-2,-,-,TRBJ2-1,TGTGCCAGCAGCAGCGCCGCCTACAATGAGCAGTTCTTC,CASSSAAYNEQFF
TRBV2,-,-,TRBJ1-6,TGTGCCAGCAGTGAAAAATGGTCCAGGCCCTGGGGTTTT,CASSEKWSRPWGF
TRBV7-3,-,-,TRBJ2-1,TGTGCCAGCAGCCCCGACAACTACAATGAGCAGTTCTTC,CASSPDNYNEQFF
TRBV4-1,-,-,TRBJ1-1,TGCGCCAGCAGCCCGGGACTCCGAAACACTGAAGCTTTCTTT,CASSPGLRNTEAFF
TRBV29-1,-,-,TRBJ2-1,TGCAGCGTTGAATTGGCGAAAAGGGGCAATGAGCAGTTCTTC,CSVELAKRGNEQFF
TRBV18,-,-,TRBJ2-2,TGTGCCAGCTCACCGACCCCTGCCCCGTCCGCTACCGGGGAGCTGTTTTTT,CASSPTPAPSATGELFF
TRBV5-1,-,TRBD2,TRBJ2-7,TGCGCCAGCAGCTTGGAACTAGCGGGACACTACGAGCAGTACTTC,CASSLELAGHYEQYF
TRBV6-1,few,-,TRBJ1-1,TGTGCCAGCAGTGACAGGCAGAGGAACCGGGCTTTCTTT,CASSDRQRNRAFF
TRBV10-3,-,TRBD2,TRBJ2-2,TGTGCCATCAGTTCGGGACTAGCGGGTGCGAACACCGGGGAGCTGTTTTTT,CAISSGLAGANTGELFF
TRBV6-1,-,-,TRBJ2-5,TGTGCCAGCAGTGTATTCTCCCAATCGACATCCATCGCGAAGACCCAGTACTTC,CASSVFSQSTSIAKTQYF
TRBV5-1,once,-,TRBJ2-7,TGCGCCAGCAGCTCCACGACGGGAACCTACGAGCAGTACTTC,CASSSTTGTYEQYF
TRBV29-1,-,TRBD1,TRBJ1-1,TGCAGCGTTGAGGTACAGGGGAACAACACTGAAGCTTTCTTT,CSVEVQGNNTEAFF
TRBV14,-,TRBD1,TRBJ2-5,TGTGCCAGCAGTCGACAGGGGCGCCCAAAAGGAGAGACCCAGTACTTC,CASSRQGRPKGETQYF
TRBV11-1,-,TRBD2,TRBJ2-1,TGTGCCACCGGACTAGGACCGAACAATGAGCAGTTCTTC,CATGLGPNNEQFF
TRBV7-2,-,-,TRBJ2-3,TGTGCCAGCAGTGAAAACCGGGCAGATACGCAGTATTTT,CASSENRADTQYF
TRBV7-2,-,-,TRBJ2-1,TGTGCCAGCAGCTTAGGGTTCCGGGAGCAGTTCTTC,CASSLGFREQFF
TRBV9,-,TRBD1,TRBJ2-1,TGTGCCAGCAGCGTAGGCCCGACAGGGCCTTGGGAGCAGTTCTTC,CASSVGPTGPWEQFF
TRBV5-1,-,TRBD2,TRBJ2-6,TGCGCCAGCAGCGCCAGAGGACTAGACCCTAACTCTGGGGCCAACGTCCTGACTTTC,CASSARGLDPNSGANVLTF
TRBV28,-,TRBD2,TRBJ2-7,TGTGCCAGCAGTTTATCCCGGGGGCTAGCGGGAGCAAGGGCCTACGAGCAGTACTTC,CASSLSRGLAGARAYEQYF
TRBV5-4,-,-,TRBJ1-4,TGTGCCAGCAGCTCCGGGCCCTCTAATGAAAAACTGTTTTTT,CASSSGPSNEKLFF
TRBV28,-,-,TRBJ1-4,TGTGCCACCGCTCTCGGGTCAAATGAAAAACTGTTTTTT,CATALGSNEKLFF
TRBV2,-,TRBD1,TRBJ2-1,TGTGCCAGCATGCCGGGACAGGGGTACTACAATGAGCAGTTCTTC,CASMPGQGYYNEQFF
TRBV4-1,-,-,TRBJ2-1,TGCGCCAGCAGCCAAGAGGGGGAGACGACCTACAATGAGCAGTTCTTC,CASSQEGETTYNEQFF
TRBV5-1,-,TRBD2,TRBJ2-7,TGCGCCAGCAGCTTTGGGACTAGCGGGAGGGCTAGCGAGCAGTACTTC,CASSFGTSGRASEQYF
TRBV7-3,-,-,TRBJ2-3,TGTGCCAGCAGCTTAATAGGGACTAGCACAGATACGCAGTATTTT,CASSLIGTSTDTQYF
TRBV21-1,few,-,TRBJ1-5,TGTGCCAGCAGCAGACAGGGCCCTAGGGTCCAGCCCCAGCATTTT,CASSRQGPRVQPQHF
TRBV19,-,-,TRBJ2-7,TGTGCCAGTAGTATGAGGGATTCCTACGAGCAGTACTTC,CASSMRDSYEQYF
TRBV12-2,-,-,TRBJ1-5,TGTGCAAGTCGCCGACAGGGTCGGCAGCCCCAGCATTTT,CASRRQGRQPQHF
TRBV5-6,-,-,TRBJ1-2,TGTGCCAGCAGCCACCGTGCCAGGGCGAGCGGCTACACCTTC,CASSHRARASGYTF
TRBV2,once,-,TRBJ1-1,TGTGCCAGCAGTAGCCGGCCCCTGAACACTGAAGCTTTCTTT,CASSSRPLNTEAFF
TRBV7-8,-,-,TRBJ1-1,TGTGCCAGCAGCCCAATGGAGAATCCGACCTTGGTCGGCACTGAAGCTTTCTTT,CASSPMENPTLVGTEAFF
TRBV2,-,-,TRBJ2-3,TGTGCCAGTGGGGCCGACTTGAGCACAGATACGCAGTATTTT,CASGADLSTDTQYF
TRBV7-3,-,-,TRBJ1-5,TGTGCCAGCAGCTTACAGGGGAGCAATCAGCCCCAGCATTTT,CASSLQGSNQPQHF
TRBV28,once,-,TRBJ2-7,TGTGCCAGCAGTGTGGGTTCAGGATTCCCCTACGAGCAGTACTTC,CASSVGSGFPYEQYF
TRBV2,-,-,TRBJ2-7,TGTGCCACCTATTCCCCTAGAGCCTACGAGCAGTACTTC,CATYSPRAYEQYF
TRBV7-2,-,-,TRBJ1-5,TGTGCCAGCAGCTTAAGGGCAGGGATCGGTCAGCCCCAGCATTTT,CASSLRAGIGQPQHF
TRBV28,-,-,TRBJ1-1,TGTGCCAGCAGTTTTAGTAGGTTGGCGATGTGGGACACTGAAGCTTTCTTT,CASSFSRLAMWDTEAFF
TRBV9,-,-,TRBJ1-4,TGTGCCAGCAGCGTAGCCGCGGGAGGGGAAAAACTGTTTTTT,CASSVAAGGEKLFF
TRBV11-1,-,-,TRBJ1-1,TGTGCCAGCAGCCTTACCCAGTCGGGGCGAGCTTTCTTT,CASSLTQSGRAFF
TRBV4-2,once,TRBD1,TRBJ1-5,TGTGCCAGCAGCCATGAACAGGGGGTAGGAAGCTTTTGGCCCCAGCATTTT,CASSHEQGVGSFWPQHF
TRBV28,-,TRBD1,TRBJ2-3,TGTGCCACCACGGGACAGCGAAGCACAGATACGCAGTATTTT,CATTGQRSTDTQYF
TRBV9,-,-,TRBJ2-6,TGTGCCAGCAGCGGCGTTGGTGGGCTTAGCTCTGGGGCCAACGTCCTGACTTTC,CASSGVGGLSSGANVLTF